This passage covers 4 T cell receptor beta chains from one sample sequenced in a study of identical twins. Each CDR3 protein gets one entry after TCRdb re-called the 5' RACE reads with MiXCR. Among 1.5 million to 2 million distinct CDR3 sequences, around a third were seen once, and the ten largest hold approximately 0.29%. The sample comprised cord blood. These receptor sequences come from a newborn girl in good health.

This clonotype was picked up one time. The gene calls are TRBV10-3 and TRBJ1-4; D may be TRBD1 (6 bases). V was pared by 0 bases and J by 8 bases, with 19 bases between. Germline V lookup: CDR1 ENHRY, CDR2 SYGVKD. The CDR3 sequence is 17 residues long. DNA of the CDR3: TGTGCCATCAGTGAGTCGACTCCAGGGGCCCTTAGGGAAAAACTGTTTTTT. Translation gives CAISESTPGALREKLFF.

This clonotype was observed a few times. The rearrangement links TRBV13 to TRBJ2-3; D perhaps matches TRBD2 (6 bases). The germline gives CDR1 PRHDT, CDR2 FYEKMQ (reference sequence). This CDR3 comprises 16 residues. Trimming stripped 0 bases from V and 4 bases from J, with 14 bases between. The CDR3 here is CASSLGGPGLPDTQYF. In DNA, the CDR3 is TGTGCCAGCAGCTTAGGCGGACCGGGACTCCCAGATACGCAGTATTTT.

This clonotype was counted many times. The rearrangement links TRBV27 to TRBJ1-2, with 7 positions matching TRBD1. Trimming cost V 4 bases and J 8 bases; bases outside gene matches: 7. This CDR3 spans 13 amino acids. Germline-derived CDR1 and CDR2 are MNHEY and SMNVEV (reference sequence). Written as DNA, the CDR3 is TGTGCCAGCAGTTCAGGGGGTTTATACGGCTACACCTTC. Its translation is CASSSGGLYGYTF.

This clonotype has at least ten counts. The rearrangement uses TRBV20-1 and TRBJ1-2, with TRBD1 as a possible D gene (5 bases). V dropped 0 bases and J dropped 4 bases, with 9 bases sitting between them. The CDR3 spans 13 residues. Germline CDR1 reads DFQATT; CDR2 reads SNEGSKA (reference sequence). The CDR3 sequence: CSARDGRGYGYTF. The CDR3 DNA sequence: TGCAGTGCTAGAGATGGGAGGGGCTATGGCTACACCTTC.